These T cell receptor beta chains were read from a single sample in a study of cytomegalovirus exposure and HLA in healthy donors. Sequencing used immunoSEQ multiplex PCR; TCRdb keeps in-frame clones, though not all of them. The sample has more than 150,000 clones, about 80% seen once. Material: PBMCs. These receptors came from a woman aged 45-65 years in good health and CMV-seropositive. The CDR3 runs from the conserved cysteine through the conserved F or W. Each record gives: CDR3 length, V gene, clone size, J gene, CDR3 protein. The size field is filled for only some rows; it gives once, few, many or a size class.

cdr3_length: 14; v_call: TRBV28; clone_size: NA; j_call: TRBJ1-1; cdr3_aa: CASNMDRSTTEAFF
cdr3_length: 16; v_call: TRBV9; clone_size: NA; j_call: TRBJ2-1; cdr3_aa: CASSVILTSSYNEQFF
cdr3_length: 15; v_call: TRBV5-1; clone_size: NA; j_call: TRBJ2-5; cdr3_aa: CASSLTGAKQETQYF
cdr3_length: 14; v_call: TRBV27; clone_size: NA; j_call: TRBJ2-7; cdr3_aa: CASSPGLSPYEQYF
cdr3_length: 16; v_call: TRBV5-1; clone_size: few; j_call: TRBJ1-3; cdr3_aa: CASSLEAAGRGNTIYF
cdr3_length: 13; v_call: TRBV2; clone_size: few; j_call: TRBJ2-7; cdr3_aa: CASSGQGRNEQYF
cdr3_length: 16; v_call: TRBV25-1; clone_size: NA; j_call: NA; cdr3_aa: CASSESTHRGPYEQYF
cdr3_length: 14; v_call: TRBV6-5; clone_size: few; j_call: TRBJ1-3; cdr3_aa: CASSGTSSGNTIYF
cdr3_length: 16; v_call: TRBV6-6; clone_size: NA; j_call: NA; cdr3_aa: CASSYSPGTGYYEQYF
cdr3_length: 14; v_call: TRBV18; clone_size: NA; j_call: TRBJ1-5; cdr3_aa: CASSRTGSNQPQHF
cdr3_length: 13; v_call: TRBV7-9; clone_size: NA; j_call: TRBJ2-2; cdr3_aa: CASSLGGSGELFF
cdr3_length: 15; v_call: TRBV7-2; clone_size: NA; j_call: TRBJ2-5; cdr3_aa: CASNLAGGPQETQYF
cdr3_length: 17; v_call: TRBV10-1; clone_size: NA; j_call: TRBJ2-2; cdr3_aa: CASSTDRGPQNTGELFF
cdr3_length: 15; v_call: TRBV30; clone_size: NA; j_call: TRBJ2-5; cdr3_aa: CAWSLGGRVGETQYF
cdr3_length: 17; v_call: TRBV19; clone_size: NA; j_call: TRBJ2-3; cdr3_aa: CASSRTSGGVGTDTQYF
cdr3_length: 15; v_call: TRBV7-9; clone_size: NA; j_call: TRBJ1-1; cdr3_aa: CASSHGTVELNEAFF
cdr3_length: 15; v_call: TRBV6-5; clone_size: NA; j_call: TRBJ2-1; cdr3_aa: CASSQKVRDSNEQFF
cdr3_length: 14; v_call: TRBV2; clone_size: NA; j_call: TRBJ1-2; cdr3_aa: CASSGQGGNYGYTF
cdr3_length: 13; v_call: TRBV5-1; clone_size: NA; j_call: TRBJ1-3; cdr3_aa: CASSLDRGNTIYF
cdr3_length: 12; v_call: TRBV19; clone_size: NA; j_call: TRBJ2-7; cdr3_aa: CASSAGGYEQYF
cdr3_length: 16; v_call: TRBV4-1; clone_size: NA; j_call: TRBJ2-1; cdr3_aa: CASSQVLAGAFNEQFF
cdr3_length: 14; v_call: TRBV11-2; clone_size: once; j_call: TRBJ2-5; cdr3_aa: CASSLSTAGGTQYF
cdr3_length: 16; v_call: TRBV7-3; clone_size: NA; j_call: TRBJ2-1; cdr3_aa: CASSLNGYLAADEQFF
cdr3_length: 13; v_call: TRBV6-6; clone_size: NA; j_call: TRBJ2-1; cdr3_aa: CASTAPSGGEQFF
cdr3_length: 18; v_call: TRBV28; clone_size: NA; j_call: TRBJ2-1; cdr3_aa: CASSLSRRKGGPGNEQFF
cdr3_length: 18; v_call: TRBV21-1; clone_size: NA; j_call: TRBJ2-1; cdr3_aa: CASSKSPSVAGGPIEQFF
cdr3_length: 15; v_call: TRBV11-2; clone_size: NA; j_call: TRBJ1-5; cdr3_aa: CASSLGGQGRQPQHF
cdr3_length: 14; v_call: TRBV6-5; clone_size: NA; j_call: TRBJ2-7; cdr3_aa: CASRKSGLYYEQYF
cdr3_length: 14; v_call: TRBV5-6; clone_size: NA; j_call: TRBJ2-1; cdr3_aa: CASRGAGGDNEQFF
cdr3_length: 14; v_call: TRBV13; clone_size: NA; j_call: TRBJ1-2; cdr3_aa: CASGLQTGLYGYTF
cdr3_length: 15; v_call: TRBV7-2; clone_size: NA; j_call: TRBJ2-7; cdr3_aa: CASSFRQGTSYEQYF
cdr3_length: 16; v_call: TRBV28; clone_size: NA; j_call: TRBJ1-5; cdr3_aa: CASSLTGKSSVQPQHF
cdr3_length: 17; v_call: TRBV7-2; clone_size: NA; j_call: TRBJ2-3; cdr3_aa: CASSLVSGGASTDTQYF
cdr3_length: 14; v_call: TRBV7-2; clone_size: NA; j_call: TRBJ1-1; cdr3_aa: CASSPRDGTHEAFF
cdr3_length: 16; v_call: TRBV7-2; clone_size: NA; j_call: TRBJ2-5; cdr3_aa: CASSLRTGGAVETQYF
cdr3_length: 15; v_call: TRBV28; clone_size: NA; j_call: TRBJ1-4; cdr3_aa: CASSTTGTGSEKLFF
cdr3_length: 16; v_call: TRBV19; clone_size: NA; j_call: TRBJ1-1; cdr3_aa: CASSRTGVQLSTEAFF
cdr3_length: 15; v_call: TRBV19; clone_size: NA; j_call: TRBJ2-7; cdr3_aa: CASSSRDRGFNEQYF
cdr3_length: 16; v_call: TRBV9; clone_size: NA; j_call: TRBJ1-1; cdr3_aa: CASSGTRAKGGTEAFF
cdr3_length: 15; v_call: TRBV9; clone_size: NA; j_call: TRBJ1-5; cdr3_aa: CASSVEGSGGQPQHF
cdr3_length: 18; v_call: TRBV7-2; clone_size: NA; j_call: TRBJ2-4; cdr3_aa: CASSSGRNNRVAKNIQYF
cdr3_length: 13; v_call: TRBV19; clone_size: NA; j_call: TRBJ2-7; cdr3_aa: CASSIADGDEQYF
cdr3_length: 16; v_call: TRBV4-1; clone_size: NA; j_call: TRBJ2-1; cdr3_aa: CASSQASGTSGNEQFF
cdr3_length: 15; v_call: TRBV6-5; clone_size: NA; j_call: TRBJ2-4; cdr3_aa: CASSLAGSLKNIQYF
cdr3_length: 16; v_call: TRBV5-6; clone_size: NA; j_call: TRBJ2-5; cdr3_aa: CASTEQGSSPQETQYF
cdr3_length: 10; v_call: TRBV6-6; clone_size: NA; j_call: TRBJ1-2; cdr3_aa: CAGGQGGYTF
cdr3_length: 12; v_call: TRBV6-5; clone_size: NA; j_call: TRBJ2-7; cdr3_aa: CASRTYRDEQYF